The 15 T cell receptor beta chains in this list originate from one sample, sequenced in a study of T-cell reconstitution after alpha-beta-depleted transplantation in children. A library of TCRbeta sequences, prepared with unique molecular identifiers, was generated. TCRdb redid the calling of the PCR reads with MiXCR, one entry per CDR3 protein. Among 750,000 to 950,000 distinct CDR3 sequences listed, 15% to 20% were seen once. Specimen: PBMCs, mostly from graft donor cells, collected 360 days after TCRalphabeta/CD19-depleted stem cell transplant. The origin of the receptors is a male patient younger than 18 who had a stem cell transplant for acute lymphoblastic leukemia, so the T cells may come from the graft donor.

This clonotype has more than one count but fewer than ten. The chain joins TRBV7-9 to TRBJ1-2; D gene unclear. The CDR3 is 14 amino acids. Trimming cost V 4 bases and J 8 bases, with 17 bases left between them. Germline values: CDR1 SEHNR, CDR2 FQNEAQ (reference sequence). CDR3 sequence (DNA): TGTGCCAGCAGCTACTCCCCGGTTGCCAACGGCTACACCTTC. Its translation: CASSYSPVANGYTF.

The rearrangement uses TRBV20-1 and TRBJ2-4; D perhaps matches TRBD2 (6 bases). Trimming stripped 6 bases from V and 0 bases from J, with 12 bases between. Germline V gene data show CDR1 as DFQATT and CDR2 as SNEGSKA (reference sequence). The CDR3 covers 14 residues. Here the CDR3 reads CSATPGLAKNIQYF. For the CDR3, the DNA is TGCAGTGCAACTCCGGGACTAGCCAAAAACATTCAGTACTTC.

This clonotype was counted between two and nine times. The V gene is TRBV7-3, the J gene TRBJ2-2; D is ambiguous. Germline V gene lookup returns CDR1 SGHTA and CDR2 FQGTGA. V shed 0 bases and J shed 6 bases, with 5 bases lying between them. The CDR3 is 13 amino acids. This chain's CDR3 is CASSLTRAGELFF. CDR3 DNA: TGTGCCAGCAGCTTAACTCGAGCCGGGGAGCTGTTTTTT.

CDR3 DNA: TGTGCCAGCAGCTCTTACCCTAGCGGGAGGGCCCTAAGCACAGATACGCAGTATTTT. Translating it yields CASSSYPSGRALSTDTQYF. V usage is TRBV11-2 and J usage is TRBJ2-3, with 12 bases lining up with TRBD2. With V trimmed by 4 bases and J by 0 bases, 11 bases remained unmatched. The germline V gene has CDR1 SGHAT and CDR2 FQNNGV. The CDR3 runs to 19 residues.

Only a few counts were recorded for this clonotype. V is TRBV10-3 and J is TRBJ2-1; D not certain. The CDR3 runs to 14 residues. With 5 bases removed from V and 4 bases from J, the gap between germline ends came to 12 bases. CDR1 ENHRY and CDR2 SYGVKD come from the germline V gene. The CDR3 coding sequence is TGTGCCATCAGTATCGACTTAAATTACAATGAGCAGTTCTTC. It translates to CAISIDLNYNEQFF.

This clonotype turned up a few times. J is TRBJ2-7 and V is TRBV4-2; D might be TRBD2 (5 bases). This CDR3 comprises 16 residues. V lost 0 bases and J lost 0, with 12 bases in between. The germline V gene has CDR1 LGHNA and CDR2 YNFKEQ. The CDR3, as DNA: TGTGCCAGCAGCCAAGAGGACGGGATCCGCTCCTACGAGCAGTACTTC. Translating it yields CASSQEDGIRSYEQYF.

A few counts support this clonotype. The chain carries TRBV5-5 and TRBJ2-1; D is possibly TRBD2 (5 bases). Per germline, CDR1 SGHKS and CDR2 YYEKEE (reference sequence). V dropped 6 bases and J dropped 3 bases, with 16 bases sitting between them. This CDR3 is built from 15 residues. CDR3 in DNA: TGTGCCAGCACCCTCGGACTGGCCGACTACAATGAGCAGTTCTTC. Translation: CASTLGLADYNEQFF. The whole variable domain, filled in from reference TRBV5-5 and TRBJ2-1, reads DAGVTQSPTHLIKTRGQQVTLRCSPISGHKSVSWYQQVLGQGPQFIFQYYEKEERGRGNFPDRFSARQFPNYSSELNVNALLLGDSALYLCASTLGLADYNEQFFGPGTRLTVL.

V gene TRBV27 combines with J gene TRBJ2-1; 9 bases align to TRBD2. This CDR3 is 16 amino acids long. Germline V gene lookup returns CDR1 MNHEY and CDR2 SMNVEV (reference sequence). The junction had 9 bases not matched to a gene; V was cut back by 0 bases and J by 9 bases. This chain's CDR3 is CASSLSPGTSIGEQFF. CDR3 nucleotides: TGTGCCAGCAGTTTATCTCCCGGGACTAGCATAGGTGAGCAGTTCTTC.

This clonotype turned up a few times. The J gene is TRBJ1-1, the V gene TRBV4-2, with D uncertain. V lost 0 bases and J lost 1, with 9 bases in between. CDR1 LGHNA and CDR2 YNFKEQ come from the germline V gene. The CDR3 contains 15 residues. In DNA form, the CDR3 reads TGTGCCAGCAGCCAAGACCATCTGGGGAACACTGAAGCTTTCTTT. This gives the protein CASSQDHLGNTEAFF.

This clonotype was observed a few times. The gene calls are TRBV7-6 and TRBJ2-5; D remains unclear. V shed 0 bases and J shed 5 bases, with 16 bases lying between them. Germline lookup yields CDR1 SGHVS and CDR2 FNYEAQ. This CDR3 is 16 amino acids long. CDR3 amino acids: CASSLARYSSTETQYF. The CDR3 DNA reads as TGTGCCAGCAGCTTAGCGCGGTATAGTAGTACGGAGACCCAGTACTTC.

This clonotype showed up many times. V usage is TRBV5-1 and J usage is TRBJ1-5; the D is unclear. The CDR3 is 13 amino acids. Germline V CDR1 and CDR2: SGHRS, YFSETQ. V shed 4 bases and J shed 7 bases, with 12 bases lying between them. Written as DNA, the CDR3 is TGCGCCAGCAGCCTGACCGGGGTGCAGCCCCAGCATTTT. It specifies CASSLTGVQPQHF.

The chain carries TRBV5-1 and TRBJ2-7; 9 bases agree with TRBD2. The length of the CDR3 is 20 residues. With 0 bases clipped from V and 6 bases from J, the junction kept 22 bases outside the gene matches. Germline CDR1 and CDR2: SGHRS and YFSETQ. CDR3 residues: CASSLGTLTDYLAGRREQYF. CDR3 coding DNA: TGCGCCAGCAGCTTGGGGACCCTCACAGATTACCTAGCGGGAAGGCGCGAGCAGTACTTC.

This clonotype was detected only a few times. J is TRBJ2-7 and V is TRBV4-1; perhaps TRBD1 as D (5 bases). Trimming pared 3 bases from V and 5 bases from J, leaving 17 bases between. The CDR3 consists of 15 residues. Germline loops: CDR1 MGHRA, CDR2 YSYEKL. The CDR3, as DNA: TGCGCCAGCAGCCACCTAGGGGCAGCCCCCGACGAGCAGTACTTC. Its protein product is CASSHLGAAPDEQYF.

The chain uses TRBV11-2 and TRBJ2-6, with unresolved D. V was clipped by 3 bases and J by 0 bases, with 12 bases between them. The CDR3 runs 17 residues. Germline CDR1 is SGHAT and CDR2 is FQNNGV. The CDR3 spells CASSLRLVSSGANVLTF. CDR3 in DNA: TGTGCCAGCAGCTTGAGGCTTGTCAGCTCTGGGGCCAACGTCCTGACTTTC.

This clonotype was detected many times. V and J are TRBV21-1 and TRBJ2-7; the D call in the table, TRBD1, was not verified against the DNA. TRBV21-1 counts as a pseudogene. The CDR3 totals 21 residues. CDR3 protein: CASSSPGECQGVRVFEYEQYF. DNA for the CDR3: TGTGCCAGCAGCAGCCCGGGAGAGTGCCAGGGAGTTAGGGTCTTCGAGTACGAGCAGTACTTC.